The 21 T cell receptor beta chains given below trace back to one sample, sequenced in a study of blood T cell repertoires in COVID-19. Sequencing used immunoSEQ multiplex PCR; TCRdb keeps in-frame clones, though not all of them. The table shows some 370,000 clones, with around 87% occurring only once. Material: peripheral blood. The source of these receptors is a woman in her twenties or thirties with COVID-19, enrolled during active disease.

The J gene is TRBJ1-5, the V gene TRBV28, with TRBD1 as a possible D gene (5 bases). V lost 7 bases to trimming and J lost 5 bases, with 15 bases between them. The CDR3 has 14 residues. The V gene's germline CDR1 is MDHEN and CDR2 SYDVKM. The CDR3 loop reads CASNWGVGDQPQHF. The DNA for the CDR3 is TGTGCCAGCAATTGGGGGGTGGGCGATCAGCCCCAGCATTTT. The full variable domain, completed using reference TRBV28 and TRBJ1-5, is DVKVTQSSRYLVKRTGEKVFLECVQDMDHENMFWYRQDPGLGLRLIYFSYDVKMKEKGDIPEGYSVSREKKERFSLILESASTNQTSMYLCASNWGVGDQPQHFGDGTRLSIL.

The gene calls are TRBV6-4 and TRBJ2-2; D is unresolved. The CDR3 spans 13 residues. Trimming stripped 0 bases from V and 3 bases from J, with 2 bases between. The V gene's germline CDR1 is MRHNA and CDR2 SNTAGT. Here the CDR3 DNA reads TGTGCCAGCAGTGACTCCGACACCGGGGAGCTGTTTTTT. Protein sequence: CASSDSDTGELFF.

V is TRBV18 and J is TRBJ2-7; a possible D gene is TRBD2 (5 bases). The CDR3 spans 15 residues. Germline CDR1 KGHSH, CDR2 LQKENI. V shed 1 base and J shed 6 bases, with 16 bases lying between them. CDR3: CASSPLSLNGGEQYF. The DNA of the CDR3 is TGTGCCAGCTCACCACTTTCACTGAACGGAGGCGAGCAGTACTTC.

The chain combines TRBV19 with TRBJ2-6, with TRBD1 matching 8 bases. V was clipped by 9 bases and J by 4 bases; unmatched bases: 11. CDR3 length equals 16 residues. The germline CDR1 and CDR2 sequences are LNHDA and SQIVND (reference sequence). CDR3 sequence: CARTAGGHSGANVLTF. DNA of the CDR3: TGTGCCAGAACGGCAGGGGGCCACTCGGGGGCCAACGTCCTGACTTTC.

This clone appeared once. In DNA form, the CDR3 reads TGCGCCAGCAGCTTGGACGGGATCGGCACTGAAGCTTTCTTT. It encodes CASSLDGIGTEAFF. This chain uses TRBV5-1 with TRBJ1-1; D is unclear. In germline, CDR1 is SGHRS, CDR2 YFSETQ. Trimming took 0 bases from V and 4 from J, leaving 10 bases between them. The CDR3 runs to 14 residues.

V usage is TRBV5-1 and J usage is TRBJ2-3, with 10 bases identical to TRBD1. V gave up 3 bases and J gave up 5 bases; unmatched junction bases: 9. This CDR3 comprises 16 residues. From germline, CDR1 is SGHRS and CDR2 YFSETQ. In DNA, the CDR3 is TGCGCCAGCAGCTGGGGGCCGGGACAGGGGTTAGATACGCAGTATTTT. Amino acid sequence: CASSWGPGQGLDTQYF.

This clone was observed a few times. V is TRBV28 and J is TRBJ2-3; possibly TRBD2 for D (6 bases). The CDR3 consists of 14 residues. V gave up 3 bases and J gave up 5 bases, with 12 bases separating them. Germline CDR1 reads MDHEN; CDR2 reads SYDVKM. CDR3 region: CASSFLQGGDTQYF. CDR3 sequence (DNA): TGTGCCAGCAGTTTCCTCCAGGGAGGAGATACGCAGTATTTT.

The chain joins TRBV11-2 to TRBJ2-7; 13 bases match TRBD2. CDR1 and CDR2 (germline): SGHAT, FQNNGV. J was trimmed by 5 bases and V by 5 bases; bases with no gene match: 6. This CDR3 is 15 amino acids long. In nucleotides, the CDR3 is TGTGCCAGCAGCCCAGGACTAGCGGGAGCGCACGAGCAGTACTTC. This encodes CASSPGLAGAHEQYF.

The chain joins TRBV11-2 to TRBJ2-1; TRBD2 aligns across 7 bases. The germline V gene encodes CDR1 SGHAT and CDR2 FQNNGV. The junction had 14 bases not matched to a gene; V was cut back by 1 base and J by 8 bases. This CDR3 is 17 amino acids long. The CDR3 sequence is CASSLVRLGGRADEQFF. DNA for the CDR3: TGTGCCAGCAGCTTAGTCCGCCTTGGAGGGAGGGCCGATGAGCAGTTCTTC.

In its sample, this clone was seen once. J is TRBJ2-5 and V is TRBV3-1 (or the pseudogene TRBV3-2); TRBD1 matches at 7 bases. This CDR3 contains 13 residues. V lost 3 bases to trimming and J lost 10 bases; unmatched junction nucleotides: 8. The V gene's germline CDR1 is LGHDT and CDR2 YNNKEL (reference sequence). CDR3 nucleotide sequence: TGTGCCAGCAGCCATCTACAGGGGATCGGCCAGTACTTC. Protein product: CASSHLQGIGQYF.

The J gene is TRBJ2-6, the V gene TRBV19; D is unclear. The CDR3 sequence is 15 residues long. V lost 6 bases and J lost 0, with 9 bases in between. Germline CDR1 is LNHDA and CDR2 is SQIVND (reference sequence). The CDR3, as DNA: TGTGCCAGTAGGACACTGGACTCTGGGGCCAACGTCCTGACTTTC. Translating it yields CASRTLDSGANVLTF.

The rearrangement uses TRBV30 and TRBJ2-2, with TRBD1 as a possible D gene (5 bases). This CDR3 comprises 11 residues. Deletions cut 4 bases from V and 7 bases from J, with 7 bases between. CDR1 and CDR2 (germline): GTSNPN, SVGIG (reference sequence). This CDR3 reads CAWTTGGELFF. The CDR3 DNA is TGTGCCTGGACCACAGGCGGGGAGCTGTTTTTT.

The J gene is TRBJ2-4, the V gene TRBV2; tentative D call: TRBD2 (5 bases). V lost 8 bases to trimming and J lost 6 bases, with 14 bases between them. This CDR3 contains 13 residues. The V gene's germline CDR1 is SNHLY and CDR2 FYNNEI. The CDR3 region has the DNA TGTGCCAGCGACCCAATAGGAGGAAACATTCAGTACTTC. Protein sequence: CASDPIGGNIQYF.

The chain has TRBV9 and TRBJ2-7, with a weak D call TRBD2 (6 bases). Looked up from germline, CDR1 is SGDLS and CDR2 is YYNGEE. CDR3 length: 14 amino acids. V lost 0 bases and J 3 bases, leaving 10 bases between the germline ends. CDR3 protein: CASSVGGTDYEQYF. The CDR3, as DNA: TGTGCCAGCAGCGTAGGCGGGACCGACTACGAGCAGTACTTC. The variable domain in full, with the rest retrieved from reference TRBV9 and TRBJ2-7, is DSGVTQTPKHLITATGQRVTLRCSPRSGDLSVYWYQQSLDQGLQFLIQYYNGEERAKGNILERFSAQQFPDLHSELNLSSLELGDSALYFCASSVGGTDYEQYFGPGTRLTVT.

This clone has only one observation. The gene calls are TRBV29-1 and TRBJ1-6, with D possibly TRBD1 on 5 matching bases. V was trimmed by 7 bases and J by 6 bases, leaving 16 bases between them. The germline CDR1 and CDR2 sequences are SQVTM and ANQGSEA. This CDR3 spans 14 amino acids. Here the CDR3 reads CSAGGPGINSPLHF. CDR3 coding DNA: TGCAGCGCAGGTGGGCCAGGGATTAATTCACCCCTCCACTTT. The whole variable domain, filled in from reference TRBV29-1 and TRBJ1-6, reads SAVISQKPSRDICQRGTSLTIQCQVDSQVTMMFWYRQQPGQSLTLIATANQGSEATYESGFVIDKFPISRPNLTFSTLTVSNMSPEDSSIYLCSAGGPGINSPLHFGNGTRLTVT.

The chain is built from TRBV5-1 and TRBJ2-1, with D perhaps matching TRBD2 (6 bases). The CDR3 sequence is 16 residues long. Trimming took off 7 bases at V and 0 bases at J, with 17 bases between the two ends. Germline assignment: CDR1 SGHRS and CDR2 YFSETQ. In DNA, the CDR3 is TGCGCCAGCGCTCCGGGGAGGCCAAGCTCCTACAATGAGCAGTTCTTC. Translating it yields CASAPGRPSSYNEQFF.

The chain links TRBV6-5 to TRBJ1-2; D gene unclear. CDR1 and CDR2 (germline): MNHEY, SVGAGI. The CDR3 extends over 14 amino acids. V lost 5 bases and J 5 bases, leaving 15 bases between the germline ends. The CDR3 coding sequence is TGTGCCAGCAGTCACAGCTTCGGAGGTTATGGCTACACCTTC. Protein: CASSHSFGGYGYTF.

The chain has TRBV14 and TRBJ2-7; TRBD1 might be the D (7 bases). Germline values: CDR1 SGHDN, CDR2 FVKESK. Trimming cost V 1 base and J 3 bases, with 16 bases left between them. The CDR3 spans 16 residues. The CDR3 coding sequence is TGTGCCAGCAGCCAAGGTTGGCGGGACAGTCTCTACGAGCAGTACTTC. It codes for CASSQGWRDSLYEQYF.

The V gene is TRBV5-1, the J gene TRBJ1-5; 8 nucleotides agree with TRBD1. Germline V gene sequence: CDR1 SGHRS, CDR2 YFSETQ. This CDR3 is built from 14 residues. The trim removed 4 bases at V and 6 bases at J, leaving 6 bases unmatched. The CDR3 nucleotides are TGCGCCAGCAGCCCCGCAGGGGGCGGTCAGCCCCAGCATTTT. Protein product: CASSPAGGGQPQHF.

The chain carries TRBV3-1 (or the pseudogene TRBV3-2) and TRBJ2-7; D might be TRBD2 (7 bases). Trimming stripped 8 bases from V and 3 bases from J, with 20 bases between. Germline V gene lookup returns CDR1 LGHDT and CDR2 YNNKEL (reference sequence). The CDR3 totals 15 residues. The CDR3 sequence is CASGRRGGPYYEQYF. The CDR3, as DNA: TGTGCCAGCGGACGGAGGGGGGGGCCTTACTACGAGCAGTACTTC.

Turning to this clone: At the DNA level, this CDR3 is encoded by other sequences in the same sample as well. The rearrangement uses TRBV7-9 and TRBJ1-3; no definite D call. The V gene lost 5 bases and the J gene lost 0 bases, with 8 bases spanning the gap. The CDR3 has 14 amino acids. CDR1 is SEHNR, CDR2 FQNEAQ, per germline (reference sequence). The CDR3 loop reads CASSPGVSGNTIYF. CDR3 DNA: TGTGCCAGCAGCCCGGGTGTCTCTGGAAACACCATATATTTT.